A selection of T cell receptor beta chains follows, all from one sample in a study of blood T cell repertoires in COVID-19. Using immunoSEQ multiplex PCR, the repertoire was profiled, and TCRdb retains in-frame clones only, with some absent. This sample carries roughly 260,000 clones, about nine tenths of them seen once, and the ten largest clones take roughly 3.9%. Sequencing used peripheral blood. The receptors originated from a man aged 60-69 years who had recovered from COVID-19. CDR3s include the opening cysteine and the closing phenylalanine or tryptophan. The D gene is left open where the match is weak. Clone size appears in some rows only: once, few, many, or a class for an expanded clone.

d_gene | abundance | j_gene | v_gene | CDR3nt | CDR3aa
NA | once | TRBJ2-2 | TRBV15 | TGTGCCACCAGCAGAGTGTTCGGCACCGGGGAGCTGTTTTTT | CATSRVFGTGELFF
TRBD1 | NA | TRBJ2-1 | TRBV6-5 | TGTGCCAGCAGTCGAGGGACAGGGGCTGGAAATGAGCAGTTCTTC | CASSRGTGAGNEQFF
NA | NA | TRBJ2-3 | TRBV24-1 | TGTGCCACCGGGGCAGACACAGATACGCAGTATTTT | CATGADTDTQYF
TRBD2 | NA | TRBJ2-3 | TRBV7-9 | TGTGCCAGCAGCTACCGGACTAGCGGGGGGCCAAGCACAGATACGCAGTATTTT | CASSYRTSGGPSTDTQYF
TRBD1 | few | TRBJ2-7 | TRBV4-2 | TGTGCCAGCAGCCCTCCGGGACAGGGGTCCTACGAGCAGTACTTC | CASSPPGQGSYEQYF
NA | NA | TRBJ2-1 | TRBV11-3 | TGTGCCAGCAGCTCCACCCCCCCGGGGGTCGGTGAGCAGTTCTTC | CASSSTPPGVGEQFF
NA | NA | TRBJ2-7 | TRBV29-1 | TGCAGCATCAGGCACGGTTCCTACGAGCAGTACTTC | CSIRHGSYEQYF
TRBD2 | NA | TRBJ2-1 | TRBV5-1 | TGCGCCAGCAGCTCGGGGACTAGCGGGGGCCGTATTTACAATGAGCAGTTCTTC | CASSSGTSGGRIYNEQFF
NA | NA | TRBJ2-2 | TRBV10-3 | TGTGCCATCAGTGTAGCCGCGGACAGTACCGGGGAGCTGTTTTTT | CAISVAADSTGELFF
TRBD1 | once | TRBJ2-3 | TRBV11-2 | TGTGCCAGCAGCTTGACCGGGGGACAGGCCCCAGATACGCAGTATTTT | CASSLTGGQAPDTQYF
NA | NA | TRBJ2-3 | TRBV5-6 | TGTGCCAGCAGCTTGTCTTTTCGACAGCTCAGACCTAGCACAGATACGCAGTATTTT | CASSLSFRQLRPSTDTQYF
NA | NA | TRBJ2-5 | TRBV21-1 | TGTGCCAGCAGCAAAGGCGCCGGGACAGTAAAGACCCAGTACTTC | CASSKGAGTVKTQYF
TRBD1 | NA | TRBJ2-7 | TRBV10-3 | TGTGCCATCAGTGAGTTTCAGGGGGCCGAGCAGTACTTC | CAISEFQGAEQYF
NA | NA | TRBJ2-1 | TRBV27 | TGTGCCAGCAGTACCCACTCGGGACAAGTAGGCAATGAGCAGTTCTTC | CASSTHSGQVGNEQFF
NA | once | TRBJ2-7 | TRBV7-2 | TGTGCCAGCAGCTTACTGTTATACGAGCAGTACTTC | CASSLLLYEQYF
NA | NA | TRBJ2-3 | TRBV3-1/TRBV3-2 | TGTGCCAGCAGCGAAGCCTCGGAGGCAGATACGCAGTATTTT | CASSEASEADTQYF
TRBD2 | NA | TRBJ2-1 | TRBV9 | TGTGCCAGCAGCGTCGGGACTATCTCCTACAATGAGCAGTTCTTC | CASSVGTISYNEQFF
NA | NA | TRBJ2-7 | TRBV13 | TGTGCCAGCAGCCCAAGGCACGGGACCTACGAGCAGTACTTC | CASSPRHGTYEQYF
TRBD1 | NA | TRBJ1-6 | TRBV30 | TGTGCCTGGAGTGTACAAGGGGGCGGTTCACCCCTCCACTTT | CAWSVQGGGSPLHF
NA | few | TRBJ1-4 | TRBV7-9 | TGTGCCAGCAGCTTATCGACAGATGAAAAACTGTTTTTT | CASSLSTDEKLFF
NA | NA | TRBJ1-5 | TRBV18 | TGTGCCAGCTCACCGGCACAGGGTCGCAATCAGCCCCAGCATTTT | CASSPAQGRNQPQHF
TRBD1 | NA | TRBJ2-7 | TRBV7-6 | TGTGCCAGCAGCTTACTGTACAGGGGGCTCGACGAGCAGTACTTC | CASSLLYRGLDEQYF
NA | NA | TRBJ1-4 | TRBV7-6 | TGTGCCAGCAGCTCAGATTCCGGGTTTAGTGAAAAACTGTTTTTT | CASSSDSGFSEKLFF
NA | NA | TRBJ2-1 | TRBV13 | TGTGCCAGCAGCTGGCGGGACAGCAACAATGAGCAGTTCTTC | CASSWRDSNNEQFF
NA | NA | TRBJ1-1 | TRBV5-4 | TGTGCCAGCAGCTTGGTTGGGCCAATCATGAACACTGAAGCTTTCTTT | CASSLVGPIMNTEAFF
TRBD1 | NA | TRBJ1-6 | TRBV20-1 | TGCAGTGCTAGTTTGGTAAGGGGGCTAAATTCACCCCTCCACTTT | CSASLVRGLNSPLHF
NA | NA | TRBJ2-5 | TRBV6-2/TRBV6-3 | TGTGCCAGCAGTTACTCGAGGGGGTTTACAGAGACCCAGTACTTC | CASSYSRGFTETQYF
TRBD2 | once | TRBJ2-2 | TRBV18 | TGTGCCAGCTCACCACTTGGGACTAGCGGGGCCGGGGAGCTGTTTTTT | CASSPLGTSGAGELFF
NA | NA | TRBJ1-4 | TRBV2 | TGTGCCAGCACTAGTAGCTCAACTAATGAAAAACTGTTTTTT | CASTSSSTNEKLFF
NA | NA | TRBJ2-6 | TRBV5-4 | TGTGCCAGCAGCTTGCGCAGCTCTGGGGCCAACGTCCTGACTTTC | CASSLRSSGANVLTF
TRBD1 | NA | TRBJ2-7 | TRBV5-1 | TGCGCCAGCAGCATCCGGGACAGGGGTGGGGAGCAGTACTTC | CASSIRDRGGEQYF